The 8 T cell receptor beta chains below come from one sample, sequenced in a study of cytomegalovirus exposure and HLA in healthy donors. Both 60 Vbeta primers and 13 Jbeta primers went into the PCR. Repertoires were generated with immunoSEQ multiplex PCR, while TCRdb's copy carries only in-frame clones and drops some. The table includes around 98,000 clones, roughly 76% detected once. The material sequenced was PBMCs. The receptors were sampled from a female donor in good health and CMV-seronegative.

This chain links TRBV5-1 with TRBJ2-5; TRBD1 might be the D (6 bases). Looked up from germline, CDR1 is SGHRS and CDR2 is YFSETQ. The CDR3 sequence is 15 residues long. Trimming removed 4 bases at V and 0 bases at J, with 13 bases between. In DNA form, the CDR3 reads TGCGCCAGCAGCAGGCTACAGGGCCACCAAGAGACCCAGTACTTC. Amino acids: CASSRLQGHQETQYF. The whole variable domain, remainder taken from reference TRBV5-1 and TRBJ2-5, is KAGVTQTPRYLIKTRGQQVTLSCSPISGHRSVSWYQQTPGQGLQFLFEYFSETQRNKGNFPGRFSGRQFSNSRSEMNVSTLELGDSALYLCASSRLQGHQETQYFGPGTRLLVL.

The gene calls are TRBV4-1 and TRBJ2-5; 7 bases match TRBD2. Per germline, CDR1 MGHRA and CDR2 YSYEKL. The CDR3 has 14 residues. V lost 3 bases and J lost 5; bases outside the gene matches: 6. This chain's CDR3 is CASSQGTTWETQYF. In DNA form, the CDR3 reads TGCGCCAGCAGCCAGGGGACTACTTGGGAGACCCAGTACTTC.

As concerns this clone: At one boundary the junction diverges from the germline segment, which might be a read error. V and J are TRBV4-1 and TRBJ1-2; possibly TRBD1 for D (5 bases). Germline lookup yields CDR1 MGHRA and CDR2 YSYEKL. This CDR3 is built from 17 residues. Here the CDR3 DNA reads TGCGGCAGCAGCCAATTTGGCTCAACGGACAACTTCTATGGCTACACCTTC. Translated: CGSSQFGSTDNFYGYTF.

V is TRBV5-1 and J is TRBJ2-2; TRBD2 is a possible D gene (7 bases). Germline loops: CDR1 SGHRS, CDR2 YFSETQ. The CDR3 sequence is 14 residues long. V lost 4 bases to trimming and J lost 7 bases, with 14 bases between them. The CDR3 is CASSHGGQVGELFF. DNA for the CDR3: TGCGCCAGCAGCCACGGGGGGCAGGTCGGGGAGCTGTTTTTT.

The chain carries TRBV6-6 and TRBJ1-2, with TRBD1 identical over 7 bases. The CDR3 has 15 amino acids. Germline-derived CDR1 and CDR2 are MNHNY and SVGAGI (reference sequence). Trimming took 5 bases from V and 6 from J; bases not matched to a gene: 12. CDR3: CASSLTWTGSHGYTF. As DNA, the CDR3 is TGTGCCAGCAGTCTTACCTGGACAGGTTCGCATGGCTACACCTTC.

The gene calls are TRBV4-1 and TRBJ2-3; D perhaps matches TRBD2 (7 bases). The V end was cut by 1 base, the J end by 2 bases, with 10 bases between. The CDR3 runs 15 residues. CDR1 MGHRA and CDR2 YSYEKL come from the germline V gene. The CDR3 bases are TGCGCCAGCAGCCAAGTCGCGGGGGCCACAGATACGCAGTATTTT. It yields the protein CASSQVAGATDTQYF.

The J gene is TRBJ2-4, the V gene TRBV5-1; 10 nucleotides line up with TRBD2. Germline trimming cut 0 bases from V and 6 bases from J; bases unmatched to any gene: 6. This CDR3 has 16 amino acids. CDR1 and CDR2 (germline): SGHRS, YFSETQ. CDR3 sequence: CASSLGGTSESNIQYF. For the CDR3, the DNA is TGCGCCAGCAGCTTGGGTGGGACTAGCGAGTCAAACATTCAGTACTTC.

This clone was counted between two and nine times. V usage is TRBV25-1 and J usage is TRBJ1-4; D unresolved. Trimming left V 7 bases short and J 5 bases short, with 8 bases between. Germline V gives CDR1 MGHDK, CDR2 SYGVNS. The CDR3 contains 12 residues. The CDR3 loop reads CASTGLNEKLFF. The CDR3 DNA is TGTGCCAGCACGGGTCTGAATGAAAAACTGTTTTTT.